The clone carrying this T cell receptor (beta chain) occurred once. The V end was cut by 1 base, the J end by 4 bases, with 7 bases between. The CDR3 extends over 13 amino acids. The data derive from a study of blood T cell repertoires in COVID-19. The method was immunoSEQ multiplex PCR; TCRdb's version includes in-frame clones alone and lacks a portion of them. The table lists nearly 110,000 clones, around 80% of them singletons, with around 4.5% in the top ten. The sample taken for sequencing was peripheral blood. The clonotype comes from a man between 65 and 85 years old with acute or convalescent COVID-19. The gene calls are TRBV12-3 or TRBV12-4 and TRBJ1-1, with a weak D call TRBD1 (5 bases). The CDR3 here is CASSLDQGTEAFF. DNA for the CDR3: TGTGCCAGCAGTTTAGACCAGGGCACTGAAGCTTTCTTT.